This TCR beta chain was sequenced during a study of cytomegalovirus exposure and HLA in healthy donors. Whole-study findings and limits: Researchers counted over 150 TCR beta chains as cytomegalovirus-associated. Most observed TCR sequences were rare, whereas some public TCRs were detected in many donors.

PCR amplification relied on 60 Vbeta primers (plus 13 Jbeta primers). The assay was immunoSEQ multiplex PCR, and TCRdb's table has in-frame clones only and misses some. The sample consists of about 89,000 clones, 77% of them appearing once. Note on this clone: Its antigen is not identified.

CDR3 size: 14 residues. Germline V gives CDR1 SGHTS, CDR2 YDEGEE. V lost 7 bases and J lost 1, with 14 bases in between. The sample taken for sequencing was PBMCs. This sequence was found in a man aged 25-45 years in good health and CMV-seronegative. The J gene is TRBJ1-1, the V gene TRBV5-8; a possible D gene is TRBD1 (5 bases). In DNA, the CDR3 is TGTGCCAGCTCTCTGGGGCAGAGGAACACTGAAGCTTTCTTT. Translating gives CASSLGQRNTEAFF.